Listed below are T cell receptor beta chains from one sample, sequenced in a study of shared clonotypes between healthy human individuals. Method: immunoSEQ multiplex PCR; TCRdb's copy keeps in-frame clones and lacks some. The sample consists of some 650,000 clones, almost 97% of them appearing once. The sequencing input was naive CD4+ T cells sorted from blood. These receptors were collected from a woman in her twenties or thirties in good health. The CDR3 runs from the conserved cysteine through the conserved F or W. The order of the fields is CDR3 DNA, CDR3 protein, clone size, D gene, J gene, V gene. A D gene is named only where the DNA matches it firmly. Only part of the rows carry a size: once, few, many, or a class if the clone is expanded.

CDR3 DNA: TGTGCCAGCACCTCAGGGGGCACTCAGCCCCAGCATTTT; CDR3 protein: CASTSGGTQPQHF; clone size: NA; D gene: TRBD1; J gene: TRBJ1-5; V gene: TRBV28
CDR3 DNA: TGCGCCAGCAGCCTATGGACAGGGTTGAACACCGGGGAGCTGTTTTTT; CDR3 protein: CASSLWTGLNTGELFF; clone size: NA; D gene: TRBD1; J gene: TRBJ2-2; V gene: TRBV5-1
CDR3 DNA: TGTGCCTGGAGTGTCGGTATTAGCACAGATACGCAGTATTTT; CDR3 protein: CAWSVGISTDTQYF; clone size: NA; D gene: NA; J gene: TRBJ2-3; V gene: TRBV30
CDR3 DNA: TGTGCCAGCAGTTTGGGGTTTGACACTGAAGCTTTCTTT; CDR3 protein: CASSLGFDTEAFF; clone size: NA; D gene: NA; J gene: TRBJ1-1; V gene: TRBV27
CDR3 DNA: TGTGCCAGCAGTTTTCCCGAGGGAAGGTTGAACACCGGGGAGCTGTTTTTT; CDR3 protein: CASSFPEGRLNTGELFF; clone size: NA; D gene: NA; J gene: TRBJ2-2; V gene: TRBV27
CDR3 DNA: TGTGCCAGCACCAGGAGACAGGTTTTGATGAACACTGAAGCTTTCTTT; CDR3 protein: CASTRRQVLMNTEAFF; clone size: NA; D gene: NA; J gene: TRBJ1-1; V gene: TRBV2
CDR3 DNA: TGTGCCATCAGATCGAGCGTTGACAATGAGCAGTTCTTC; CDR3 protein: CAIRSSVDNEQFF; clone size: NA; D gene: NA; J gene: TRBJ2-1; V gene: TRBV10-3
CDR3 DNA: TGTGCCAGCAGTTTAGACGGGGCAGGGACGTACGAGCAGTACTTC; CDR3 protein: CASSLDGAGTYEQYF; clone size: NA; D gene: NA; J gene: TRBJ2-7; V gene: TRBV28
CDR3 DNA: TGCAGCGTTGGAGGGGCAGGGCGCGCTGAAGCTTTCTTT; CDR3 protein: CSVGGAGRAEAFF; clone size: NA; D gene: NA; J gene: TRBJ1-1; V gene: TRBV29-1
CDR3 DNA: TGTGCCAGCAGTCCCCGGACAGGGGGTCAGCCCCAGCATTTT; CDR3 protein: CASSPRTGGQPQHF; clone size: NA; D gene: TRBD1; J gene: TRBJ1-5; V gene: TRBV28
CDR3 DNA: TGTGCCAGCAGTCCTCATCGACTAGCGGGAGGGCCCTCGATCCACGAGCAGTACTTC; CDR3 protein: CASSPHRLAGGPSIHEQYF; clone size: NA; D gene: TRBD2; J gene: TRBJ2-7; V gene: TRBV27
CDR3 DNA: TGTGCCAGCAGCTTAAGTTCCGAGCGGGAGGTTTTCTACAATGAGCAGTTCTTC; CDR3 protein: CASSLSSEREVFYNEQFF; clone size: NA; D gene: TRBD2; J gene: TRBJ2-1; V gene: TRBV7-8
CDR3 DNA: TGTGCCAGCAGCCCTAGCAATCAGCCCCAGCATTTT; CDR3 protein: CASSPSNQPQHF; clone size: once; D gene: NA; J gene: TRBJ1-5; V gene: TRBV7-9
CDR3 DNA: TGTGCCAGCAGTTCCAACGCTCGGTATGGCTACACCTTC; CDR3 protein: CASSSNARYGYTF; clone size: NA; D gene: NA; J gene: TRBJ1-2; V gene: TRBV28
CDR3 DNA: TGTGCCAGCAGCTTCGAGTGGGCCGCCGGGACTGAAGCTTTCTTT; CDR3 protein: CASSFEWAAGTEAFF; clone size: NA; D gene: NA; J gene: TRBJ1-1; V gene: TRBV5-6
CDR3 DNA: TGTGCCAGCAGGAACCGGGCCACATGGGAGACCCAGTACTTC; CDR3 protein: CASRNRATWETQYF; clone size: NA; D gene: NA; J gene: TRBJ2-5; V gene: TRBV25-1
CDR3 DNA: TGTGCCAGCAGCTTAGGCGCCAGGCACACCGGGGAGCTGTTTTTT; CDR3 protein: CASSLGARHTGELFF; clone size: NA; D gene: NA; J gene: TRBJ2-2; V gene: TRBV11-1
CDR3 DNA: TGTGCCAGTAGTATATCCGGGACAGGGAACTACGAGCAGTACTTC; CDR3 protein: CASSISGTGNYEQYF; clone size: NA; D gene: TRBD1; J gene: TRBJ2-7; V gene: TRBV19
CDR3 DNA: TGTGCCAGCAGTATTCTTGGACAGGGGGTGACCGGGGAGCTGTTTTTT; CDR3 protein: CASSILGQGVTGELFF; clone size: NA; D gene: TRBD1; J gene: TRBJ2-2; V gene: TRBV14
CDR3 DNA: TGTGCCAGCAGCCTGGGACAGGGGGAGGAAAAACTGTTTTTT; CDR3 protein: CASSLGQGEEKLFF; clone size: NA; D gene: TRBD1; J gene: TRBJ1-4; V gene: TRBV7-9
CDR3 DNA: TGTGCCAGCAGCTGGGACAGGGATTATGGCTACACCTTC; CDR3 protein: CASSWDRDYGYTF; clone size: NA; D gene: TRBD1; J gene: TRBJ1-2; V gene: TRBV5-4
CDR3 DNA: TGCGCCAGCATGACTAGCGGGAGACTGGAAAACACCGGGGAGCTGTTTTTT; CDR3 protein: CASMTSGRLENTGELFF; clone size: NA; D gene: TRBD2; J gene: TRBJ2-2; V gene: TRBV5-1
CDR3 DNA: TGTGCCAGCAGCTCCCAGGACAGGGGGATATTGGAGACCCAGTACTTC; CDR3 protein: CASSSQDRGILETQYF; clone size: NA; D gene: TRBD1; J gene: TRBJ2-5; V gene: TRBV5-8
CDR3 DNA: TGTGCCAGCAGGAGAAGCGGGAGGGGCAATGAGCAGTTCTTC; CDR3 protein: CASRRSGRGNEQFF; clone size: NA; D gene: TRBD2; J gene: TRBJ2-1; V gene: TRBV27
CDR3 DNA: TGTGCCAGCAGTTTCCCGGGACAAATGGCCCAGCATTTT; CDR3 protein: CASSFPGQMAQHF; clone size: few; D gene: NA; J gene: TRBJ1-5; V gene: TRBV28
CDR3 DNA: TGTGCCAGCATTGGGGGGACTACTTCCTACAATGAGCAGTTCTTC; CDR3 protein: CASIGGTTSYNEQFF; clone size: NA; D gene: TRBD2; J gene: TRBJ2-1; V gene: TRBV27
CDR3 DNA: TGTGCCAGTAGTACACTAGCGGGGTCCTACAATGAGCAGTTCTTC; CDR3 protein: CASSTLAGSYNEQFF; clone size: NA; D gene: TRBD2; J gene: TRBJ2-1; V gene: TRBV19
CDR3 DNA: TGCGCCAGCAGCCAAGATAGCGTCGGCGGGCCGGCCTACGAGCAGTACTTC; CDR3 protein: CASSQDSVGGPAYEQYF; clone size: NA; D gene: NA; J gene: TRBJ2-7; V gene: TRBV4-1
CDR3 DNA: TGTGCCAGCAGTTTTTCCCCGTTGAGCTCCTATAATTCACCCCTCCACTTT; CDR3 protein: CASSFSPLSSYNSPLHF; clone size: NA; D gene: NA; J gene: TRBJ1-6; V gene: TRBV28
CDR3 DNA: TGTGCCAGCAGCGGGAGGAACTACGAGCAGTACTTC; CDR3 protein: CASSGRNYEQYF; clone size: NA; D gene: TRBD2; J gene: TRBJ2-7; V gene: TRBV2
CDR3 DNA: TGTGCCAGCTCCCGGACTAGCGGGAGTGCGGCCTACGAGCAGTACTTC; CDR3 protein: CASSRTSGSAAYEQYF; clone size: once; D gene: TRBD2; J gene: TRBJ2-7; V gene: TRBV18
CDR3 DNA: TGCGCCAGCAGCTTGGGGGTAGTCTATGGCTACACCTTC; CDR3 protein: CASSLGVVYGYTF; clone size: NA; D gene: NA; J gene: TRBJ1-2; V gene: TRBV5-1
CDR3 DNA: TGTGCCAGCAGTTTATTATTGTCCGCCTTTTTGGGCTGCACAGATACGCAGTATTTT; CDR3 protein: CASSLLLSAFLGCTDTQYF; clone size: NA; D gene: NA; J gene: TRBJ2-3; V gene: TRBV27
CDR3 DNA: TGTGCCAGCAGCCAAGGGCCGGGGGTTAAAGCTTTCTTT; CDR3 protein: CASSQGPGVKAFF; clone size: NA; D gene: NA; J gene: TRBJ1-1; V gene: TRBV14
CDR3 DNA: TGTGCCAGCAGTTCAGCGACTAATGAAAAACTGTTTTTT; CDR3 protein: CASSSATNEKLFF; clone size: NA; D gene: NA; J gene: TRBJ1-4; V gene: TRBV28
CDR3 DNA: TGTGCCAGCAGTCCCTTCTGGGACGGGGGATATGGCTACACCTTC; CDR3 protein: CASSPFWDGGYGYTF; clone size: NA; D gene: NA; J gene: TRBJ1-2; V gene: TRBV9
CDR3 DNA: TGCGCCAGCAGTGGGGCCGTCCCCTCAGCTTTCTTT; CDR3 protein: CASSGAVPSAFF; clone size: NA; D gene: NA; J gene: TRBJ1-1; V gene: TRBV10-2
CDR3 DNA: TGTGCCATCAGGGGCTTTAAGGAGCAGTTCTTC; CDR3 protein: CAIRGFKEQFF; clone size: NA; D gene: NA; J gene: TRBJ2-1; V gene: TRBV10-3
CDR3 DNA: TGTGCCAGTACTGTTGGGGGGCTGCGGCAAACGAGGACTGAAGCTTTCTTT; CDR3 protein: CASTVGGLRQTRTEAFF; clone size: NA; D gene: NA; J gene: TRBJ1-1; V gene: TRBV19
CDR3 DNA: TGTGCCAGCAGTACAGGACGGAGCAATCAGCCCCAGCATTTT; CDR3 protein: CASSTGRSNQPQHF; clone size: NA; D gene: NA; J gene: TRBJ1-5; V gene: TRBV7-9
CDR3 DNA: TGTGCCATCAGTGGGAGGACAGGGTTGTTCACTGAAGCTTTCTTT; CDR3 protein: CAISGRTGLFTEAFF; clone size: NA; D gene: TRBD1; J gene: TRBJ1-1; V gene: TRBV10-3
CDR3 DNA: TGTGCCAGCAGTTTAGATAGTGGAAGAGAAAAACTGTTTTTT; CDR3 protein: CASSLDSGREKLFF; clone size: NA; D gene: NA; J gene: TRBJ1-4; V gene: TRBV28
CDR3 DNA: TGTGCCACCGCGATTGAGCGGGAAAGCTACGAGCAGTACTTC; CDR3 protein: CATAIERESYEQYF; clone size: NA; D gene: TRBD2; J gene: TRBJ2-7; V gene: TRBV10-3
CDR3 DNA: TGTGCCAGCAGAAAGGACCTGCTTACCGGGGAGCTGTTTTTT; CDR3 protein: CASRKDLLTGELFF; clone size: NA; D gene: NA; J gene: TRBJ2-2; V gene: TRBV2
CDR3 DNA: TGTGCCAGCAGCCGAGAGACAGGGTTAGGCAATCAGCCCCAGCATTTT; CDR3 protein: CASSRETGLGNQPQHF; clone size: NA; D gene: TRBD1; J gene: TRBJ1-5; V gene: TRBV5-8
CDR3 DNA: TGTGCCAGCAGCTTGTCCAATACCGGGGAGCTGTTTTTT; CDR3 protein: CASSLSNTGELFF; clone size: NA; D gene: NA; J gene: TRBJ2-2; V gene: TRBV28
CDR3 DNA: TGCAGCGTTCCCGGGACTAGCGTGTACGAGCAGTACTTC; CDR3 protein: CSVPGTSVYEQYF; clone size: NA; D gene: TRBD2; J gene: TRBJ2-7; V gene: TRBV29-1
CDR3 DNA: TGCGCCAGCAGCTTACCAGGGGTCCACGAGCAGTACTTC; CDR3 protein: CASSLPGVHEQYF; clone size: NA; D gene: NA; J gene: TRBJ2-7; V gene: TRBV5-1
CDR3 DNA: TGCGCCAGCAGCCAAGCCTGGGTGCTAGCGGGAGTTACAGATACGCAGTATTTT; CDR3 protein: CASSQAWVLAGVTDTQYF; clone size: NA; D gene: TRBD2; J gene: TRBJ2-3; V gene: TRBV4-1